This T cell receptor beta chain was found in a study of T cell repertoires in cytomegalovirus infection. Across the study: A matching HLA type, together with CMV infection, was signaled by public TCR beta signatures.

One entry per CDR3 protein, called by TCRdb with MiXCR from the reads. This sample has some 940,000 distinct CDR3 sequences, with approximately 32% found just once. There are 13 residues in the CDR3. V was clipped by 6 bases and J by 10 bases, with 13 bases between them. This clonotype was seen a handful of times. The antigen is undetermined. V gene TRBV12-3 or TRBV12-4 combines with J gene TRBJ1-6, with TRBD1 as a possible D gene (5 bases). This TCR derives from a human donor in good health (CMV status not recorded). Some clones in this sample may be carry-over from other donors' samples. This specimen was cultured CD8+ T cells from PBMCs, taken from culture after CMV antigen stimulation. The DNA for the CDR3 is TGTGCCAGCAGGTCTGACAGCCAGTCACCCCTCCACTTT. Translation: CASRSDSQSPLHF.